A single sample gave rise to the 21 T cell receptor beta chains below, sequenced in a study of beta chain features in type 1 diabetes. Study conclusions and caveats: Shortening that was moderate but significant affected the TCRB CDR3s of Type 1 diabetes patients in all four CD4+ subsets.

For these receptors, no antigen is known. The isolated RNA, all of it, was reverse transcribed, so expressed TCRB transcripts were what got sequenced. Produced via immunoSEQ multiplex PCR; TCRdb's table is partial and in-frame only. The data contain under 850,000 clones, 13% of them singletons. The sample taken for sequencing was naive CD4+ T cells from blood. All receptors come from a man aged 18 to 29 with type 1 diabetes.

This clone showed up just a few times. The chain employs TRBV19 and TRBJ1-1; D not certain. Germline V gene sequence: CDR1 LNHDA, CDR2 SQIVND (reference sequence). The ends were cut back, 7 bases at V and 3 bases at J, with 12 bases in the middle. This CDR3 has 13 residues. The CDR3 nucleotides are TGTGCCAGTACGGTCTCCGAGGACACTGAAGCTTTCTTT. Protein product: CASTVSEDTEAFF.

This clone occurred a few times. Different DNA sequences within this sample yield the same CDR3. J is TRBJ2-7 and V is TRBV5-4; no definite D call. Germline CDR1 is SGHNT and CDR2 is YYREEE (reference sequence). CDR3 length: 13 residues. V lost 2 bases and J 2 bases, leaving 8 bases between the germline ends. In DNA, the CDR3 is TGTGCCAGCAGCTTTAAGGGTACCTACGAGCAGTACTTC. Translated: CASSFKGTYEQYF. Combining the CDR3 with reference TRBV5-4 and TRBJ2-7 gives the whole variable domain ETGVTQSPTHLIKTRGQQVTLRCSSQSGHNTVSWYQQALGQGPQFIFQYYREEENGRGNFPPRFSGLQFPNYSSELNVNALELDDSALYLCASSFKGTYEQYFGPGTRLTVT.

The chain employs TRBV30 and TRBJ1-2; 7 positions agree with TRBD1. The germline V gene encodes CDR1 GTSNPN and CDR2 SVGIG (reference sequence). Trimming removed 6 bases from V and 3 bases from J; junction bases left unmatched: 4. The CDR3 has 12 residues. This chain's CDR3 is CACGQVDYGYTF. CDR3 DNA: TGTGCCTGCGGACAGGTAGACTATGGCTACACCTTC.

V and J are TRBV5-8 and TRBJ2-3; 7 bases align to TRBD1. J lost 4 bases, V lost 0 bases, and 5 bases had no gene match. From germline, CDR1 is SGHTS and CDR2 YDEGEE. CDR3 length equals 15 residues. The CDR3 DNA reads as TGTGCCAGCAGCTTGGGCGCAGGGGGAGCAGATACGCAGTATTTT. Protein sequence: CASSLGAGGADTQYF.

This sequence joins TRBV5-1 and TRBJ1-6; D might be TRBD1 (5 bases). The germline V gene has CDR1 SGHRS and CDR2 YFSETQ. The V end lost 0 bases, the J end lost 7 bases, and 8 bases lay between the germline ends. The CDR3 length is 14 residues. This CDR3 reads CASSLERGNSPLHF. The CDR3 nucleotides read TGCGCCAGCAGCTTGGAACGGGGCAATTCACCCCTCCACTTT.

This chain connects TRBV28 to TRBJ2-3; 9 nucleotides line up with TRBD1. The V gene's germline CDR1 is MDHEN and CDR2 SYDVKM. The V and J ends lost 2 bases and 5 bases, in that order; junction bases with no gene match: 5. The CDR3 is 15 residues long. CDR3 loop: CASSLVQGAVDTQYF. In nucleotides, the CDR3 is TGTGCCAGCAGTTTAGTACAGGGGGCGGTAGATACGCAGTATTTT. Combining the CDR3 with reference TRBV28 and TRBJ2-3 gives the whole variable domain DVKVTQSSRYLVKRTGEKVFLECVQDMDHENMFWYRQDPGLGLRLIYFSYDVKMKEKGDIPEGYSVSREKKERFSLILESASTNQTSMYLCASSLVQGAVDTQYFGPGTRLTVL.

V and J are TRBV27 and TRBJ2-7, with TRBD1 as a possible D gene (6 bases). V lost 8 bases and J lost 6, with 11 bases in between. Germline loops: CDR1 MNHEY, CDR2 SMNVEV (reference sequence). The CDR3 loop spans 11 amino acids. CDR3 sequence reads: CASQGFSEQYF. The CDR3 nucleotides read TGTGCCAGCCAGGGGTTTAGCGAGCAGTACTTC.

This chain links TRBV5-1 with TRBJ1-1, with D hard to call. CDR3 size: 12 residues. Germline assignment: CDR1 SGHRS and CDR2 YFSETQ. V was cut by 4 bases and J by 10 bases, with 14 bases left in between. Here the CDR3 DNA reads TGCGCCAGCAGCGGCGACGATCCTGGAGCTTTCTTT. It specifies CASSGDDPGAFF.

This rearrangement joins TRBV29-1 to TRBJ1-1; TRBD1 matches 10 bases. Per the germline V gene, CDR1 is SQVTM and CDR2 is ANQGSEA. V lost 7 bases, J lost 6 bases, and 5 bases stayed unmatched. The length of the CDR3 is 12 residues. The CDR3: CSARQGAAEAFF. In DNA form, the CDR3 reads TGCAGCGCCAGACAGGGGGCGGCTGAAGCTTTCTTT.

In its sample, this clone was seen a few times. The gene calls are TRBV18 and TRBJ2-5; D is unclear. The ends were cut back, 2 bases at V and 3 bases at J, with 13 bases in the middle. Germline CDR1 is KGHSH and CDR2 is LQKENI. This CDR3 region has 15 residues. CDR3 residues: CASSPWEPTKETQYF. The CDR3 DNA is TGTGCCAGCTCACCATGGGAACCTACTAAAGAGACCCAGTACTTC.

The chain uses TRBV5-1 and TRBJ1-1; no clear D gene. The CDR3 runs 12 residues. Per germline, CDR1 SGHRS and CDR2 YFSETQ. V was cut by 2 bases and J by 5 bases, with 7 bases left in between. In nucleotides, the CDR3 is TGCGCCAGCAGCTTTGAGAAAACTGAAGCTTTCTTT. This translates into CASSFEKTEAFF. Variable domain in full (rest from reference TRBV5-1 and TRBJ1-1): KAGVTQTPRYLIKTRGQQVTLSCSPISGHRSVSWYQQTPGQGLQFLFEYFSETQRNKGNFPGRFSGRQFSNSRSEMNVSTLELGDSALYLCASSFEKTEAFFGQGTRLTVV.

V usage is TRBV2 and J usage is TRBJ2-1, with D possibly TRBD2 on 5 matching bases. Trimming pared 7 bases from V and 9 bases from J, leaving 19 bases between. The length of the CDR3 is 14 residues. CDR1 and CDR2 from the germline V gene are SNHLY and FYNNEI. CDR3 nucleotide sequence: TGTGCCAGCACTTTAGACCGGCCTGGAGGTGAGCAGTTCTTC. Encoded protein: CASTLDRPGGEQFF.

This clone came up a few times. V and J are TRBV30 and TRBJ2-7, with a tentative D call TRBD2 (5 bases). V lost 2 bases and J 7 bases, leaving 9 bases between the germline ends. Germline CDR1 and CDR2: GTSNPN and SVGIG (reference sequence). The CDR3 length is 11 residues. CDR3 residues: CAWSKGEEQYF. Written as DNA, the CDR3 is TGTGCCTGGAGTAAGGGAGAGGAGCAGTACTTC.

This clone came up many times. The chain joins TRBV7-9 to TRBJ2-3; D call uncertain. The CDR3 runs to 11 residues. V lost 7 bases, J lost 6 bases, and 8 bases lay in between. Germline values: CDR1 SEHNR, CDR2 FQNEAQ (reference sequence). CDR3 coding DNA: TGTGCCAGCACTGCTCGGGATACGCAGTATTTT. This encodes CASTARDTQYF.

The chain employs TRBV15 and TRBJ1-4; D call uncertain. This CDR3 has 15 amino acids. In germline, CDR1 is LNHNV, CDR2 YYDKDF (reference sequence). V dropped 0 bases and J dropped 14 bases, with 19 bases sitting between them. CDR3 nucleotide sequence: TGTGCCACCAGCAGAGATCGTAATACCCAAGAAGGGCTGTTTTTT. Protein product: CATSRDRNTQEGLFF.

The J gene is TRBJ2-3, the V gene TRBV4-1; 12 nucleotides line up with TRBD1. The J segment lost 5 bases and the V segment lost 1 base, leaving 7 bases of the junction unmatched. The CDR3 extends over 17 amino acids. Germline CDR1 is MGHRA and CDR2 is YSYEKL. The CDR3, as DNA: TGCGCCAGCAGCCAAGGGGGACAGGGGGCCCGCGGAGATACGCAGTATTTT. It is translated as CASSQGGQGARGDTQYF.

The chain couples TRBV28 to TRBJ2-5; possible D gene TRBD2, 5 bases. V lost 5 bases and J 1 base, leaving 20 bases between the germline ends. This CDR3 is 17 amino acids long. In germline, CDR1 is MDHEN, CDR2 SYDVKM. The CDR3 bases are TGTGCCAGCAGTCTAGCAAACGGACGGCCGACCCAAGAGACCCAGTACTTC. This sequence encodes CASSLANGRPTQETQYF.

The chain joins TRBV7-6 to TRBJ2-6; the D gene is possibly TRBD1 (6 bases). V was pared by 5 bases and J by 4 bases, with 12 bases between. The CDR3 is 15 residues long. Germline CDR1 reads SGHVS; CDR2 reads FNYEAQ. CDR3 nucleotides: TGTGCCAGCAGCCCCACAGGGTACGGGGCCAACGTCCTGACTTTC. Residues: CASSPTGYGANVLTF.

CDR3 amino acids: CASSLELGLLSETQYF. Written as DNA, the CDR3 is TGTGCCAGCAGCTTAGAACTGGGCCTATTATCGGAGACCCAGTACTTC. The chain couples TRBV7-9 to TRBJ2-5; D gene uncertain. The CDR3 totals 16 residues. Trimming pared 1 base from V and 5 bases from J, leaving 17 bases between. Germline CDR1 SEHNR, CDR2 FQNEAQ (reference sequence).

In its sample, this clone was seen a few times. This chain uses TRBV7-9 with TRBJ2-7, with 7 positions matching TRBD1. Germline V CDR1 and CDR2: SEHNR, FQNEAQ (reference sequence). CDR3 length equals 13 residues. V lost 5 bases and J lost 5; bases outside the gene matches: 6. CDR3 sequence reads: CASSPQGLDEQYF. Here the CDR3 DNA reads TGTGCCAGCAGCCCACAGGGGCTCGACGAGCAGTACTTC.

This clone was seen a few times. This sample includes further DNA sequences coding for the same CDR3. The chain is built from TRBV10-3 and TRBJ1-2, with TRBD1 as a possible D gene (5 bases). The germline CDR1 and CDR2 sequences are ENHRY and SYGVKD. V gave up 3 bases and J gave up 4 bases, with 6 bases separating them. CDR3 length equals 12 residues. The CDR3 region is CAISETGYGYTF. The CDR3 coding sequence is TGTGCCATCAGTGAAACAGGCTATGGCTACACCTTC.